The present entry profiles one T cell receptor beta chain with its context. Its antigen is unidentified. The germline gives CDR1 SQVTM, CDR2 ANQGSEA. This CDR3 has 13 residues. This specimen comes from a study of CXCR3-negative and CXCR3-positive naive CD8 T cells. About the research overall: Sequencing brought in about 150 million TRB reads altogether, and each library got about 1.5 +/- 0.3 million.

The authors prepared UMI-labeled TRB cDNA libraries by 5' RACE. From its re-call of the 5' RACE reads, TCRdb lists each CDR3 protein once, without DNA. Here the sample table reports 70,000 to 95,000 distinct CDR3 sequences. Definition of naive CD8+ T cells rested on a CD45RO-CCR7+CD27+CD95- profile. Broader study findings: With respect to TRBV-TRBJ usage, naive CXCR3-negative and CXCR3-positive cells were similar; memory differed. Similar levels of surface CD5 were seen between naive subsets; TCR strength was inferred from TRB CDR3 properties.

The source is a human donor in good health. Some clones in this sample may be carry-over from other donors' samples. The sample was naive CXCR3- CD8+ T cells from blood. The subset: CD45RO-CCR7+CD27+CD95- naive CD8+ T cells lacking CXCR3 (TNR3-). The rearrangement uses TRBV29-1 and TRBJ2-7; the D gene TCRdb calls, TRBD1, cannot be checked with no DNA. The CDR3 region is CSAAGTDSYEQYF.